Below are 31 T cell receptor beta chains sequenced from a single sample in a study of identical twins. TCRdb reprocessed the 5' RACE reads with MiXCR, giving one entry per CDR3 protein. In the table there are 450,000 or so distinct CDR3 sequences, approximately 15% of which are singletons. These data were also reused for a study on yellow fever vaccine responses in identical twins.

The specimen was CD4+ T cells sorted from blood. Receptors originate from a woman aged 18 to 35 in good health.

This clonotype occurred a few times. CDR3 amino acids: CASSSQVGQYF. The CDR3, as DNA: TGTGCCAGCAGCTCTCAGGTTGGGCAGTACTTC. The gene calls are TRBV28 and TRBJ2-7; D not resolved. Germline lookup yields CDR1 MDHEN and CDR2 SYDVKM. CDR3 length: 11 residues. Trimming took off 6 bases at V and 9 bases at J, with 12 bases between the two ends. Based on the CDR3 plus reference TRBV28 and TRBJ2-7, the full variable domain is DVKVTQSSRYLVKRTGEKVFLECVQDMDHENMFWYRQDPGLGLRLIYFSYDVKMKEKGDIPEGYSVSREKKERFSLILESASTNQTSMYLCASSSQVGQYFGPGTRLTVT.

The V call is TRBV4-3, the J call TRBJ1-1, with TRBD1 as a possible D gene (6 bases). This CDR3 region has 13 residues. Germline V gene lookup returns CDR1 LGHNA and CDR2 YSLEER. Trimming took 4 bases from V and 5 from J, leaving 11 bases between them. CDR3 DNA sequence: TGCGCCAGCAGCCTAAACCAGGGGACTGAAGCTTTCTTT. Protein: CASSLNQGTEAFF.

The chain employs TRBV5-1 and TRBJ2-2; 8 bases map to TRBD1. The CDR3 loop spans 14 amino acids. Germline loops: CDR1 SGHRS, CDR2 YFSETQ. V gave up 9 bases and J gave up 0 bases; unmatched junction bases: 4. The CDR3 nucleotides are TGCGCCACTTCGGGACAGGCGAACACCGGGGAGCTGTTTTTT. Translation: CATSGQANTGELFF. The variable domain in full, with the rest retrieved from reference TRBV5-1 and TRBJ2-2, is KAGVTQTPRYLIKTRGQQVTLSCSPISGHRSVSWYQQTPGQGLQFLFEYFSETQRNKGNFPGRFSGRQFSNSRSEMNVSTLELGDSALYLCATSGQANTGELFFGEGSRLTVL.

V and J are TRBV28 and TRBJ2-7; 7 bases are shared with TRBD2. With 6 bases clipped from V and 1 base from J, the junction kept 6 bases outside the gene matches. Looked up from germline, CDR1 is MDHEN and CDR2 is SYDVKM. The CDR3 runs to 14 residues. This chain's CDR3 is CASRGLGGSYEQYF. The CDR3, as DNA: TGTGCCAGCAGAGGCTTGGGGGGGTCCTACGAGCAGTACTTC.

This clonotype was picked up a small number of times. The gene calls are TRBV10-2 and TRBJ2-7, with 12 bases aligning to TRBD2. The ends lost 6 bases at V and 5 bases at J; junction bases unmatched: 14. The CDR3 has 17 amino acids. Germline V gene data show CDR1 as WSHSY and CDR2 as SAAADI. DNA for the CDR3: TGCGCCAGCAGGAGAAACGGACTAGCGGGAAATAACGACGAGCAGTACTTC. This translates into CASRRNGLAGNNDEQYF.

This clonotype was seen many times. The chain employs TRBV5-1 and TRBJ2-1; 7 nucleotides agree with TRBD2. Unmatched junction bases numbered 6, after V lost 7 bases and J lost 2 bases. Per germline, CDR1 SGHRS and CDR2 YFSETQ. The CDR3 extends over 14 amino acids. The CDR3 DNA follows: TGCGCCAGCGGTGAAGCGGGGACCTACAATGAGCAGTTCTTC. The encoded protein is CASGEAGTYNEQFF.

This clonotype occurred a few times. This chain links TRBV27 with TRBJ2-3; 13 nucleotides line up with TRBD2. Germline CDR1 reads MNHEY; CDR2 reads SMNVEV (reference sequence). V gave up 3 bases and J gave up 5 bases; unmatched junction bases: 8. The CDR3 covers 17 residues. Written as DNA, the CDR3 is TGTGCCAGCAGTTTTACGGGGACTAGCGGGATCGGAGATACGCAGTATTTT. This encodes CASSFTGTSGIGDTQYF.

The chain couples TRBV7-9 to TRBJ2-1, with TRBD2 matching over 11 bases. The V and J ends lost 6 bases and 5 bases, in that order; junction bases with no gene match: 12. Germline V gene sequence: CDR1 SEHNR, CDR2 FQNEAQ (reference sequence). The CDR3 spans 17 residues. The CDR3 reads CASSLKTSGMGNNEQFF. Written as DNA, the CDR3 is TGTGCCAGCAGTCTCAAGACTAGCGGGATGGGAAACAATGAGCAGTTCTTC.

The V gene is TRBV20-1, the J gene TRBJ1-6, with D possibly TRBD1 on 6 matching bases. The V end was cut by 5 bases, the J end by 2 bases, with 13 bases between. CDR3 length: 15 residues. CDR1 is DFQATT and CDR2 is SNEGSKA in the germline V gene (reference sequence). In DNA, the CDR3 is TGCAGTGCTCCGAACAGGGTGACCTATAATTCACCCCTCCACTTT. This codes for CSAPNRVTYNSPLHF.

This clonotype has a count of ten or more. This chain links TRBV4-2 with TRBJ2-3, with D possibly being TRBD1 or TRBD2 (5 bases each). CDR1 is LGHNA and CDR2 is YNFKEQ in the germline V gene. V shed 0 bases and J shed 0 bases, with 7 bases lying between them. The CDR3 loop spans 15 amino acids. The CDR3 protein is CASSQEWDSTDTQYF. The CDR3 nucleotides read TGTGCCAGCAGCCAAGAGTGGGACAGCACAGATACGCAGTATTTT.

The rearrangement joins TRBV4-1 to TRBJ2-1; TRBD2 matches at 14 bases. With V trimmed by 6 bases and J by 5 bases, 9 bases remained unmatched. Germline values: CDR1 MGHRA, CDR2 YSYEKL. CDR3 length: 17 amino acids. DNA of the CDR3: TGCGCCAGCAGTGGGGGACTAGCGGGAGAACGCAACAATGAGCAGTTCTTC. Residues: CASSGGLAGERNNEQFF.

This clonotype was counted a few times. The chain carries TRBV6-1 and TRBJ1-6, with D possibly being TRBD1 (6 bases). V was clipped by 6 bases and J by 13 bases, with 19 bases between them. The CDR3 length is 14 residues. In germline, CDR1 is MNHNS, CDR2 SASEGT. The chain's CDR3 is CASSRDQGNQPLHF. The DNA for the CDR3 is TGTGCCAGCAGCCGGGACCAGGGGAACCAGCCCCTCCACTTT.

This clonotype has a count of ten or more. The chain employs TRBV3-1 and TRBJ2-3; unclear D gene. This CDR3 is built from 12 residues. Between the trimmed V and J ends, which lost 3 bases and 4 bases, there was a span of 5 bases. Germline V lookup: CDR1 LGHDT, CDR2 YNNKEL (reference sequence). CDR3 in DNA: TGTGCCAGCAGCCAGCAGGCAGATACGCAGTATTTT. This sequence encodes CASSQQADTQYF.

The chain combines TRBV7-2 with TRBJ2-7; weak D call: TRBD2 (6 bases). Trimming took off 4 bases at V and 6 bases at J, with 10 bases between the two ends. This CDR3 contains 12 residues. Germline V CDR1 and CDR2: SGHTA, FQGNSA. In DNA, the CDR3 is TGTGCCAGCAGCTCGACTAGTCGCGAGCAGTACTTC. It yields the protein CASSSTSREQYF.

This clonotype was recorded at least ten times. The chain couples TRBV13 to TRBJ2-3, with 14 positions matching TRBD2. The CDR3 spans 17 residues. V shed 4 bases and J 4 bases; nucleotides not matched to a gene: 7. Germline V gives CDR1 PRHDT, CDR2 FYEKMQ (reference sequence). In DNA form, the CDR3 reads TGTGCCAGCAGCTCAGAGGGACTAGCGGGGGCGGCAGATACGCAGTATTTT. This translates into CASSSEGLAGAADTQYF. The variable domain in full, completed from reference TRBV13 and TRBJ2-3, reads AAGVIQSPRHLIKEKRETATLKCYPIPRHDTVYWYQQGPGQDPQFLISFYEKMQSDKGSIPDRFSAQQFSDYHSELNMSSLELGDSALYFCASSSEGLAGAADTQYFGPGTRLTVL.

The V call is TRBV5-6, the J call TRBJ2-1, with D maybe TRBD1 (5 bases). The length of the CDR3 is 15 residues. CDR1 and CDR2 (germline): SGHDT, YYEEEE. V dropped 2 bases and J dropped 9 bases, with 18 bases sitting between them. CDR3: CASSLPGPMSGEQFF. CDR3 DNA: TGTGCCAGCAGCTTACCAGGGCCGATGTCTGGTGAGCAGTTCTTC.

The rearrangement links TRBV9 to TRBJ2-5; a possible D gene is TRBD1 (7 bases). V dropped 4 bases and J dropped 5 bases, with 18 bases sitting between them. Germline-derived CDR1 and CDR2 are SGDLS and YYNGEE. The CDR3 extends over 15 amino acids. CDR3 loop: CASSPRGRQGETQYF. CDR3 nucleotides: TGTGCCAGCAGCCCCAGGGGGAGGCAGGGGGAGACCCAGTACTTC.

The CDR3 spells CASSDTGTKSSYEQYF. For the CDR3, the DNA is TGCGCCAGCAGCGACACCGGGACCAAAAGCTCCTACGAGCAGTACTTC. The rearrangement uses TRBV5-1 and TRBJ2-7, with D tentatively TRBD1 or TRBD2 (5 bases each). Trimming pared 4 bases from V and 0 bases from J, leaving 17 bases between. The germline V gene encodes CDR1 SGHRS and CDR2 YFSETQ. The CDR3 runs 16 residues. Variable domain in full (rest from reference TRBV5-1 and TRBJ2-7): KAGVTQTPRYLIKTRGQQVTLSCSPISGHRSVSWYQQTPGQGLQFLFEYFSETQRNKGNFPGRFSGRQFSNSRSEMNVSTLELGDSALYLCASSDTGTKSSYEQYFGPGTRLTVT.

This clonotype was seen ten or more times. The chain recombines TRBV10-3 with TRBJ2-3; maybe TRBD2 (7 bases). CDR1 ENHRY and CDR2 SYGVKD come from the germline V gene. With 3 bases removed from V and 2 bases from J, the gap between germline ends came to 12 bases. CDR3 size: 15 residues. CDR3 DNA: TGTGCCATCAGTGACGGGGGGCTGGTCACAGATACGCAGTATTTT. Its protein is CAISDGGLVTDTQYF.

This clonotype was detected only a few times. The junction shows a germline mismatch at one end, possibly a read error. The genes are TRBV10-3 and TRBJ1-4; tentative D call: TRBD1 (5 bases). CDR1 is ENHRY and CDR2 is SYGVKD in the germline V gene. The CDR3 has 11 residues. CDR3 in amino acids: CATRQNGKLFF. The CDR3 DNA follows: TGTGCCACCCGACAGAATGGAAAACTGTTTTTT.

This clonotype was picked up a small number of times. This chain joins TRBV5-6 and TRBJ2-7; perhaps TRBD1 as D (6 bases). Trimming removed 4 bases from V and 3 bases from J, with 26 bases in between. This CDR3 comprises 18 residues. Looked up from germline, CDR1 is SGHDT and CDR2 is YYEEEE. The CDR3 nucleotides are TGTGCCAGCAGCCCGAGGGCCCTCTCGCGGACAGTAAACTACGAGCAGTACTTC. Amino acid sequence: CASSPRALSRTVNYEQYF.

This sequence joins TRBV6-2 or TRBV6-3 and TRBJ2-7, with 8 bases that match TRBD2. This CDR3 is 14 amino acids long. The V gene end was trimmed by 6 bases and the J gene end by 0 bases; junction bases not matched to a gene: 4. Per germline, CDR1 MNHEY and CDR2 SVGEGT. The CDR3 sequence: CASRERETSYEQYF. CDR3 DNA sequence: TGTGCCAGCAGGGAGCGGGAGACCTCCTACGAGCAGTACTTC.

The rearrangement uses TRBV19 and TRBJ2-7; D is perhaps TRBD1 or TRBD2 (5 bases each). Per germline, CDR1 LNHDA and CDR2 SQIVND (reference sequence). The V and J ends lost 5 bases and 1 base respectively, with 15 bases between them. This CDR3 is built from 15 residues. The CDR3 loop is CASSEDSAGSYEQYF. CDR3 in DNA: TGTGCCAGTAGTGAGGACTCCGCAGGGTCCTACGAGCAGTACTTC.

The table lists this clonotype with many counts. V is TRBV28 and J is TRBJ2-3; D gene unclear. CDR1 is MDHEN, CDR2 SYDVKM, per germline. The V end lost 1 base, the J end lost 2 bases, and 10 bases lay between the germline ends. This CDR3 spans 15 amino acids. The CDR3 region is CASSLYSDNTDTQYF. In DNA, the CDR3 is TGTGCCAGCAGTTTATACAGTGATAACACAGATACGCAGTATTTT.

The rearrangement joins TRBV20-1 to TRBJ2-1, with D perhaps TRBD2 (6 bases). The CDR3 runs to 16 residues. The germline gives CDR1 DFQATT, CDR2 SNEGSKA (reference sequence). Trimming left V 0 bases short and J 2 bases short, with 14 bases between. DNA for the CDR3: TGCAGTGCTAGAGATCCGGGCGGGACCGCCTACAATGAGCAGTTCTTC. It translates to CSARDPGGTAYNEQFF.

This clonotype was seen only a few times. The rearrangement links TRBV2 to TRBJ1-1; 7 bases are shared with TRBD1. This CDR3 is built from 13 residues. V dropped 3 bases and J dropped 11; count of bases not matched to a gene: 9. In germline, CDR1 is SNHLY, CDR2 FYNNEI. The CDR3 spells CASSEGQFKGAFF. DNA of the CDR3: TGTGCCAGCAGTGAGGGACAGTTCAAGGGGGCTTTCTTT.

The chain links TRBV10-3 to TRBJ1-1; TRBD1 aligns across 7 bases. The germline V gene has CDR1 ENHRY and CDR2 SYGVKD. V shed 10 bases, J shed 3 bases, and the junction held 8 bases outside the gene matches. This CDR3 spans 13 amino acids. CDR3 nucleotide sequence: TGTGCCACCGAGGACAGGCGAGACACTGAAGCTTTCTTT. Translation gives CATEDRRDTEAFF.

This clonotype was seen more than once but under ten times. The CDR3 loop is CASSLRAGNTGELFF. CDR3 sequence (DNA): TGTGCCAGCAGTTTGAGGGCAGGGAATACCGGGGAGCTGTTTTTT. This chain joins TRBV27 and TRBJ2-2, with D possibly called TRBD1 or TRBD2 (5 bases each). V lost 3 bases and J lost 5, with 13 bases in between. The germline V gene encodes CDR1 MNHEY and CDR2 SMNVEV (reference sequence). The CDR3 length is 15 residues.

The chain is built from TRBV7-9 and TRBJ1-6; D possibly corresponds to TRBD1 (6 bases). The CDR3 contains 15 residues. V was shortened by 5 bases and J by 8 bases, with 16 bases between the two germline ends. Germline lookup yields CDR1 SEHNR and CDR2 FQNEAQ (reference sequence). CDR3 bases: TGTGCCAGCAGCAGGGGGAAGGGGGGTTATTCACCCCTCCACTTT. Translating gives CASSRGKGGYSPLHF.

In its sample, this clonotype was seen many times. V gene TRBV3-1 combines with J gene TRBJ2-7; D is undetermined. With 1 base removed from V and 4 bases from J, the gap between germline ends came to 11 bases. The CDR3 spans 14 residues. CDR1 is LGHDT, CDR2 YNNKEL, per germline (reference sequence). The CDR3: CASSQALSSYEQYF. In nucleotides, the CDR3 is TGTGCCAGCAGCCAAGCGCTTTCGTCATACGAGCAGTACTTC.

This clonotype has ten or more counts. The chain couples TRBV12-3 or TRBV12-4 to TRBJ1-5, with 7 positions matching TRBD1. The CDR3 sequence is 15 residues long. V lost 5 bases to trimming and J lost 7 bases; unmatched junction nucleotides: 11. The CDR3: CASSGDSRADQPQHF. The DNA of the CDR3 is TGTGCCAGCAGTGGGGACAGCCGGGCAGACCAGCCCCAGCATTTT.